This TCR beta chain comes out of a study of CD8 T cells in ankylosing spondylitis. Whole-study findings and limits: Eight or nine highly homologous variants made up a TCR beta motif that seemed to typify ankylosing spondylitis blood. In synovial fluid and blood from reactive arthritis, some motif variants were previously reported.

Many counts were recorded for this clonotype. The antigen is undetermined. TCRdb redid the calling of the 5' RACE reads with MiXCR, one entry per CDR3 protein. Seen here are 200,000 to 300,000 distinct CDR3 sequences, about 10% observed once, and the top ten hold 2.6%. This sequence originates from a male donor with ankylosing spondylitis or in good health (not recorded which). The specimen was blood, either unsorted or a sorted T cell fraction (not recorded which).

This CDR3 is CASSPRTGTEAFF. The CDR3 DNA sequence: TGTGCCAGCAGCCCTAGGACAGGGACTGAAGCTTTCTTT. The J gene is TRBJ1-1, the V gene TRBV9; 8 bases are shared with TRBD1. In germline, CDR1 is SGDLS, CDR2 YYNGEE. This CDR3 is built from 13 residues. Trimming removed 4 bases from V and 5 bases from J; junction bases left unmatched: 4.